This TCR beta chain was sequenced in a study of blood T cells in healthy people across ages. Study observations and caveats: The authors considered diversity estimates from one million T cells to be underestimates.

Drawing of peripheral blood yielded about 9.8 milliliters from each donor. Per individual sample, total RNA of at least 5.5 micrograms was extracted. Germline assignment: CDR1 SSHAT and CDR2 FNYEAQ (reference sequence). The CDR3 contains 14 residues. This clonotype was counted a few times. Its antigen is undetermined. The junction differs from germline at one of its ends, possibly a read error. A second about 7 to 12 cycle PCR used barcoded and J-beta primers. With 12 random nucleotides, a template-switch adaptor tagged each individual cDNA molecule. TCRdb passed the 5' RACE reads through MiXCR, listing each CDR3 protein once. This sample has some 1.5 million distinct CDR3 sequences, with around 40% found just once.

The sequencing sample was made of blood. The clonotype comes from a woman aged 18-30 years in good health. The chain is built from TRBV7-7 and TRBJ2-3, with D possibly TRBD2 on 5 matching bases. The CDR3 sequence: CASSASGYTDTQYF. DNA for the CDR3: TGTGCTAGCAGCGCCAGCGGTTACACAGATACGCAGTATTTT.